The 24 T cell receptor beta chains reported below all come from one sample, sequenced in a study of T cell responses to AZD1222 COVID-19 vaccine. TCRdb's copy holds only in-frame clones and misses some; the assay was immunoSEQ multiplex PCR. The sample consists of about 150,000 clones, roughly 94% of them appearing once. Source: peripheral blood, taken on day 0 of AZD1222 vaccination. These TCRs come from an adult in good health.

V usage is TRBV7-2 and J usage is TRBJ2-5; 8 nucleotides agree with TRBD2. The CDR3 extends over 16 amino acids. CDR1 SGHTA and CDR2 FQGNSA come from the germline V gene. V lost 1 base, J lost 2 bases, and 6 bases stayed unmatched. The CDR3 DNA reads as TGTGCCAGCAGCTTAGATTCGGCGGGAGGACAAGAGACCCAGTACTTC. It encodes CASSLDSAGGQETQYF.

The chain employs TRBV18 and TRBJ1-1; D gene uncertain. Trimming took 3 bases from V and 7 from J, leaving 9 bases between them. The CDR3 extends over 12 amino acids. Germline V CDR1 and CDR2: KGHSH, LQKENI. The chain's CDR3 is CASSPLDREAFF. The CDR3 nucleotides read TGTGCCAGCTCACCTCTCGACCGTGAAGCTTTCTTT. The full variable domain, with the rest looked up from reference TRBV18 and TRBJ1-1, is NAGVMQNPRHLVRRRGQEARLRCSPMKGHSHVYWYRQLPEEGLKFMVYLQKENIIDESGMPKERFSAEFPKEGPSILRIQQVVRGDSAAYFCASSPLDREAFFGQGTRLTVV.

J is TRBJ2-3 and V is TRBV6-2 or TRBV6-3, with TRBD2 identical over 10 bases. V trimming: 2 bases; J trimming: 4 bases; junction bases outside the gene matches: 9. The germline V gene encodes CDR1 MNHEY and CDR2 SVGEGT. This CDR3 is built from 17 residues. The DNA of the CDR3 is TGTGCCAGCAGTTACGGGTCTAGCGGGAGTCTCGCAGATACGCAGTATTTT. It is translated as CASSYGSSGSLADTQYF.

The table lists this clone with a few counts. V gene TRBV5-1 combines with J gene TRBJ1-5; the match to TRBD1 covers 7 bases. Germline CDR1 SGHRS, CDR2 YFSETQ. There are 14 residues in the CDR3. V dropped 2 bases and J dropped 7; count of bases not matched to a gene: 6. The DNA of the CDR3 is TGCGCCAGCAGCTTAACAGGGGCGGAACAGCCCCAGCATTTT. This gives the protein CASSLTGAEQPQHF.

V gene TRBV6-1 combines with J gene TRBJ1-1; D gene ambiguous. Trimming stripped 2 bases from V and 4 bases from J, with 11 bases between. Germline values: CDR1 MNHNS, CDR2 SASEGT. This CDR3 region has 14 residues. The CDR3 sequence: CASSEMAAGTEAFF. In nucleotides, the CDR3 is TGTGCCAGCAGTGAAATGGCCGCCGGCACTGAAGCTTTCTTT.

The chain carries TRBV6-2 or TRBV6-3 and TRBJ2-2, with 9 bases that match TRBD2. V lost 0 bases, J lost 3 bases, and 11 bases stayed unmatched. The CDR3 length is 19 residues. Germline CDR1 MNHEY, CDR2 SVGEGT. CDR3 loop: CASSYSIFIAGADTGELFF. DNA of the CDR3: TGTGCCAGCAGTTACTCGATATTCATAGCGGGAGCCGACACCGGGGAGCTGTTTTTT.

The chain uses TRBV6-5 and TRBJ2-1; D assignment may be TRBD1 or TRBD2 (5 bases each). V gave up 3 bases and J gave up 9 bases, with 12 bases separating them. The germline V gene has CDR1 MNHEY and CDR2 SVGAGI. This CDR3 has 13 residues. CDR3 region: CASSYERGGEQFF. CDR3 DNA sequence: TGTGCCAGCAGTTATGAGAGGGGCGGTGAGCAGTTCTTC.

The genes are TRBV7-6 and TRBJ1-5, with no clear D. Trimming removed 0 bases from V and 4 bases from J, with 10 bases in between. This CDR3 has 15 amino acids. Germline CDR1 is SGHVS and CDR2 is FNYEAQ. The CDR3 reads CASSLAPLENQPQHF. The CDR3 bases are TGTGCCAGCAGCTTAGCTCCCTTGGAGAATCAGCCCCAGCATTTT.

The rearrangement links TRBV2 to TRBJ2-4; 9 bases agree with TRBD1. The V and J ends lost 9 bases and 7 bases, in that order; junction bases with no gene match: 10. Germline V gives CDR1 SNHLY, CDR2 FYNNEI. CDR3 size: 14 residues. The CDR3 sequence is CASTHGTGWNIQYF. CDR3 sequence (DNA): TGTGCCAGTACCCACGGGACAGGGTGGAACATTCAGTACTTC.

The chain is built from TRBV11-2 and TRBJ2-2, with a tentative D call TRBD2 (5 bases). The germline V gene has CDR1 SGHAT and CDR2 FQNNGV. This CDR3 region has 15 residues. Between the trimmed V and J ends, which lost 3 bases and 8 bases, there was a span of 16 bases. The CDR3 loop reads CASSLTLAASGELFF. In DNA form, the CDR3 reads TGTGCCAGCAGCTTGACCCTAGCAGCATCGGGGGAGCTGTTTTTT.

V and J are TRBV5-1 and TRBJ1-4; TRBD1 is a possible D gene (5 bases). The CDR3 is 15 residues long. Germline V lookup: CDR1 SGHRS, CDR2 YFSETQ. Deletions cut 0 bases from V and 8 bases from J, with 14 bases between. CDR3 nucleotides: TGCGCCAGCAGCTTGGGGGGCCAGGGTCAAGAAAAACTGTTTTTT. This translates into CASSLGGQGQEKLFF.

The chain is built from TRBV18 and TRBJ1-5, with D possibly TRBD1 on 6 matching bases. Germline V CDR1 and CDR2: KGHSH, LQKENI. This CDR3 spans 15 amino acids. The V and J ends lost 2 bases and 3 bases respectively, with 11 bases between them. The CDR3 DNA reads as TGTGCCAGCTCACCAAGGTCAGGGGACAATCAGCCCCAGCATTTT. It specifies CASSPRSGDNQPQHF.

The count of this clone is one. V usage is TRBV19 and J usage is TRBJ1-1; unclear D gene. Germline CDR1 reads LNHDA; CDR2 reads SQIVND (reference sequence). The length of the CDR3 is 13 residues. V dropped 6 bases and J dropped 5 bases, with 13 bases sitting between them. CDR3 coding DNA: TGTGCCAGTAGCCGGACCGGAAGGACTGAAGCTTTCTTT. As protein: CASSRTGRTEAFF. Based on the CDR3 plus reference TRBV19 and TRBJ1-1, the full variable domain is DGGITQSPKYLFRKEGQNVTLSCEQNLNHDAMYWYRQDPGQGLRLIYYSQIVNDFQKGDIAEGYSVSREKKESFPLTVTSAQKNPTAFYLCASSRTGRTEAFFGQGTRLTVV.

The V gene is TRBV7-2, the J gene TRBJ1-1; D gene ambiguous. The CDR3 sequence is 14 residues long. Between the trimmed V and J ends, which lost 6 bases and 2 bases, there was a span of 13 bases. CDR1 SGHTA and CDR2 FQGNSA come from the germline V gene. DNA for the CDR3: TGTGCCAGCAGGGTAGGGCAGATTAACACTGAAGCTTTCTTT. This codes for CASRVGQINTEAFF.

The rearrangement links TRBV5-1 to TRBJ1-2, with D hard to call. V was clipped by 0 bases and J by 0 bases, with 15 bases between them. Germline V gives CDR1 SGHRS, CDR2 YFSETQ. CDR3 length equals 17 residues. CDR3 bases: TGCGCCAGCAGCTTGGGGTTGGGCACAGTAGCTAACTATGGCTACACCTTC. It translates to CASSLGLGTVANYGYTF.

The chain uses TRBV19 and TRBJ1-5, with D possibly being TRBD1 (5 bases). Germline V gene data show CDR1 as LNHDA and CDR2 as SQIVND (reference sequence). CDR3 length: 17 residues. Trimming took off 5 bases at V and 0 bases at J, with 17 bases between the two ends. CDR3: CASSGAAGTYSNQPQHF. The CDR3 bases are TGTGCCAGTAGTGGGGCGGCAGGGACCTATAGCAATCAGCCCCAGCATTTT.

The CDR3 here is CASSSRTGGLVFTGNQPQHF. CDR3 in DNA: TGTGCCAGTAGTTCACGGACAGGGGGCTTGGTTTTCACGGGGAATCAGCCCCAGCATTTT. This sequence joins TRBV19 and TRBJ1-5, with 11 bases that match TRBD1. V shed 5 bases, J shed 4 bases, and the junction held 19 bases outside the gene matches. From germline, CDR1 is LNHDA and CDR2 SQIVND (reference sequence). CDR3 length equals 20 residues.

Of note for this clone: This sample includes further DNA sequences coding for the same CDR3. V is TRBV6-5 and J is TRBJ1-1, with TRBD1 identical over 7 bases. In germline, CDR1 is MNHEY, CDR2 SVGAGI. The CDR3 has 14 residues. The trim removed 2 bases at V and 5 bases at J, leaving 5 bases unmatched. The CDR3 reads CASSYRGRGTEAFF. The DNA for the CDR3 is TGTGCCAGCAGTTACAGGGGGCGTGGGACTGAAGCTTTCTTT.

For the CDR3, the DNA is TGTGCCACCCATGGGACTAGTGCAGATACGCAGTATTTT. Translated: CATHGTSADTQYF. V and J are TRBV19 and TRBJ2-3; 8 bases agree with TRBD2. V shed 10 bases, J shed 4 bases, and the junction held 7 bases outside the gene matches. The germline CDR1 and CDR2 sequences are LNHDA and SQIVND (reference sequence). CDR3 length equals 13 residues.

This sequence joins TRBV18 and TRBJ1-2, with 8 nucleotides matching TRBD1. CDR3 length: 16 residues. Germline V gives CDR1 KGHSH, CDR2 LQKENI. The V segment lost 6 bases and the J segment 3 bases; nucleotides outside the gene matches: 12. The CDR3: CASSRVETGVDYGYTF. The CDR3 DNA reads TGTGCCAGCTCCCGAGTAGAGACAGGGGTCGACTATGGCTACACCTTC.

The chain recombines TRBV3-1 (or the pseudogene TRBV3-2) with TRBJ2-7; D might be TRBD2 (5 bases). There are 15 residues in the CDR3. Trimming left V 1 base short and J 2 bases short, with 12 bases between. From germline, CDR1 is LGHDT and CDR2 YNNKEL (reference sequence). The CDR3 loop reads CASSQGVGSTYEQYV. The CDR3 DNA reads as TGTGCCAGCAGCCAAGGGGTGGGGAGCACCTACGAGCAGTACGTC.

The chain uses TRBV7-9 and TRBJ1-2; D not certain. Trimming removed 1 base at V and 5 bases at J, with 8 bases between. Germline assignment: CDR1 SEHNR and CDR2 FQNEAQ (reference sequence). The CDR3 is 13 amino acids. The CDR3 region is CASSLDGPYGYTF. The CDR3, as DNA: TGTGCCAGCAGCTTAGACGGGCCATATGGCTACACCTTC.

The V gene is TRBV24-1, the J gene TRBJ2-5; the D gene could be TRBD1 or TRBD2 (5 bases each). Germline V lookup: CDR1 KGHDR, CDR2 SFDVKD. The CDR3 is made up of 14 amino acids. Trimming removed 4 bases from V and 4 bases from J, with 12 bases in between. The CDR3 protein is CATSDRGTPETQYF. In nucleotides, the CDR3 is TGTGCCACCAGTGACCGAGGGACCCCAGAGACCCAGTACTTC.

The chain couples TRBV5-1 to TRBJ1-2; D not resolved. CDR3 length: 14 amino acids. V gave up 1 base and J gave up 1 base, with 8 bases separating them. Germline assignment: CDR1 SGHRS and CDR2 YFSETQ. The CDR3 here is CASSLTINNYGYTF. CDR3 sequence (DNA): TGCGCCAGCAGCTTGACAATTAATAACTATGGCTACACCTTC.